This T cell receptor beta chain was documented in a study of T cells in Graves' hyperthyroidism and ophthalmopathy. Whole-study context: Before any treatment, at initial diagnosis, peripheral blood was collected.

What was amplified from RNA transcripts were TCR beta CDR3 regions. HTBI primers were the set used in a first-round RT-PCR of the TCR CDR3. In TCRdb, the multiplex PCR reads were re-called with MiXCR into one record per CDR3 protein. The table includes about 610,000 distinct CDR3 sequences, around 16% detected once. Uncontrolled infection, other autoimmune disease, pregnancy or lactation barred patients from enrollment. This sample holds PBMCs from approximately 9 ml fresh peripheral blood. Trimming pared 4 bases from V and 5 bases from J, leaving 11 bases between. Germline CDR1 ENHRY, CDR2 SYGVKD. CDR3 length: 13 amino acids. This clonotype was recorded a few times.

The sample taken for sequencing was blood. The origin of this receptor is a woman between 40 and 50 years old with Graves' ophthalmopathy. J is TRBJ2-5 and V is TRBV10-3, with a possible D match to TRBD1 (6 bases). In DNA, the CDR3 is TGTGCCATCAGTGGCACAGGGTTGGAGACCCAGTACTTC. It yields the protein CAISGTGLETQYF.